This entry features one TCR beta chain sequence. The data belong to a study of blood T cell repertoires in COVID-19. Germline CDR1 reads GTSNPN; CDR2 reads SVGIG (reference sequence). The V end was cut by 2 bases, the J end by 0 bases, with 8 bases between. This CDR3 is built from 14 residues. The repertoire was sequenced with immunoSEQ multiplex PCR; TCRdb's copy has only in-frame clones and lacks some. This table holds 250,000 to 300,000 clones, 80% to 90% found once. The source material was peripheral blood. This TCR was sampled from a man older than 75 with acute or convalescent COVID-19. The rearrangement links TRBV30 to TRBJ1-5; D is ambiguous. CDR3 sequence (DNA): TGTGCCTGGAGTTTAGTAAATAGCAATCAGCCCCAGCATTTT. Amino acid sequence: CAWSLVNSNQPQHF.